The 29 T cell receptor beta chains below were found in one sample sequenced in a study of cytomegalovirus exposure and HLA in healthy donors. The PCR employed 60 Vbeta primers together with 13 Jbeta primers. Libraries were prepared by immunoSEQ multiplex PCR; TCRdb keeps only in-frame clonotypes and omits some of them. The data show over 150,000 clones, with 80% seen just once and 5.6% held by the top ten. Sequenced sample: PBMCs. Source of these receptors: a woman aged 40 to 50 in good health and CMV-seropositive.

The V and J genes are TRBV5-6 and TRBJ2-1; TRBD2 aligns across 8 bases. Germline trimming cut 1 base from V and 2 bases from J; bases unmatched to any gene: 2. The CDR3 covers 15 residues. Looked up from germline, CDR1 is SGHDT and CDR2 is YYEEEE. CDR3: CASSLLTSAYNEQFF. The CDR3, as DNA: TGTGCCAGCAGCTTGTTGACTAGCGCCTACAATGAGCAGTTCTTC.

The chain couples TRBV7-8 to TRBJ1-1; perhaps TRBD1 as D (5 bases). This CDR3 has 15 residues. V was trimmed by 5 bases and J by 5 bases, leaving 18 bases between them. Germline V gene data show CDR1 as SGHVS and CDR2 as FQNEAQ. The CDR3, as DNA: TGTGCCAGCAGCGGGGCGATTGGGGCGGGGACTGAAGCTTTCTTT. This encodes CASSGAIGAGTEAFF.

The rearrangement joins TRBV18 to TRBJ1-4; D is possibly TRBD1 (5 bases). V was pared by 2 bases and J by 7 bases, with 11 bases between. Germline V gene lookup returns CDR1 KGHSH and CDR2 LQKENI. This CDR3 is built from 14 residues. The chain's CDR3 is CASSPKGHGEKLFF. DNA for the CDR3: TGTGCCAGCTCACCAAAGGGGCACGGTGAAAAACTGTTTTTT. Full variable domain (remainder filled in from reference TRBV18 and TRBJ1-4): NAGVMQNPRHLVRRRGQEARLRCSPMKGHSHVYWYRQLPEEGLKFMVYLQKENIIDESGMPKERFSAEFPKEGPSILRIQQVVRGDSAAYFCASSPKGHGEKLFFGSGTQLSVL.

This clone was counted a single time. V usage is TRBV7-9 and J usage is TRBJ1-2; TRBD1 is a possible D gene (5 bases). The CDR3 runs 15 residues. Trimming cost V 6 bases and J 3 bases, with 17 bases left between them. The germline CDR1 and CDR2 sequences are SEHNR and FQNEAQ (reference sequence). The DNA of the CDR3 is TGTGCCAGCAGTCGGATCGTGGGGGGTCACTATGGCTACACCTTC. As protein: CASSRIVGGHYGYTF.

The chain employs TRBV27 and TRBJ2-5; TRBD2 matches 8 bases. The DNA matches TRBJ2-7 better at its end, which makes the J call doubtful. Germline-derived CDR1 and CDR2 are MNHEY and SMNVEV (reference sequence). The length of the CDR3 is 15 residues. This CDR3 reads CASSSLGGGKYEQYF. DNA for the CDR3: TGTGCCAGCAGTTCCCTCGGCGGGGGGAAGTACGAGCAGTACTTC.

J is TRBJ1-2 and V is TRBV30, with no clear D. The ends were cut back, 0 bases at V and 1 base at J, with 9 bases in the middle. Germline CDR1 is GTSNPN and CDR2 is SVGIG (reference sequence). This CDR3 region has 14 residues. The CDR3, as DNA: TGTGCCTGGAGTGTCCAGAACCTTAACTATGGCTACACCTTC. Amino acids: CAWSVQNLNYGYTF. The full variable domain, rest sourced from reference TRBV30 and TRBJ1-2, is SQTIHQWPATLVQPVGSPLSLECTVEGTSNPNLYWYRQAAGRGLQLLFYSVGIGQISSEVPQNLSASRPQDRQFILSSKKLLLSDSGFYLCAWSVQNLNYGYTFGSGTRLTVV.

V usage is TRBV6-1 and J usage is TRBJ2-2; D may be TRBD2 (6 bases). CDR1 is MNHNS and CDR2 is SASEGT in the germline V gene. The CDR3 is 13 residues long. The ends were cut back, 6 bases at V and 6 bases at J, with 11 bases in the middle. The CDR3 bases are TGTGCCAGCAGCCCAGGGAGGTCCGGGGAGCTGTTTTTT. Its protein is CASSPGRSGELFF.

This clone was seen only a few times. CDR3 residues: CASSLLAGAAETQYF. The CDR3 bases are TGTGCCAGCAGTCTCCTAGCGGGAGCAGCAGAGACCCAGTACTTC. The chain couples TRBV27 to TRBJ2-5; 10 bases agree with TRBD2. Trimming removed 5 bases from V and 4 bases from J; junction bases left unmatched: 7. Germline CDR1 and CDR2: MNHEY and SMNVEV (reference sequence). This CDR3 contains 15 residues.

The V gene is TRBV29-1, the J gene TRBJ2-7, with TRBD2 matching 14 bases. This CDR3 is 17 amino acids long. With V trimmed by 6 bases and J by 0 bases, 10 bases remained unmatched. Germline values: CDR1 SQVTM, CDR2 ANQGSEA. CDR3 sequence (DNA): TGCAGCGTCGCCGGGACTAGCGGGAGAAATAGCTCCTACGAGCAGTACTTC. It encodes CSVAGTSGRNSSYEQYF.

The CDR3 DNA sequence: TGTGCCTGGAGTTGGCAGGGAGGGAATCAGCCCCAGCATTTT. Translating it yields CAWSWQGGNQPQHF. The chain couples TRBV30 to TRBJ1-5; D perhaps matches TRBD1 (5 bases). There are 14 residues in the CDR3. The germline V gene encodes CDR1 GTSNPN and CDR2 SVGIG (reference sequence). Trimming cost V 2 bases and J 4 bases, with 12 bases left between them.

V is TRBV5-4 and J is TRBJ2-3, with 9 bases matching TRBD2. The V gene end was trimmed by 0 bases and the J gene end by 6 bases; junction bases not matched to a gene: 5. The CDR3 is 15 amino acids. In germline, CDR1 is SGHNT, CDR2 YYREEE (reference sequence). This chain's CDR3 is CASSLVGAGGDTQYF. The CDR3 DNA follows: TGTGCCAGCAGCTTGGTTGGGGCGGGAGGGGATACGCAGTATTTT.

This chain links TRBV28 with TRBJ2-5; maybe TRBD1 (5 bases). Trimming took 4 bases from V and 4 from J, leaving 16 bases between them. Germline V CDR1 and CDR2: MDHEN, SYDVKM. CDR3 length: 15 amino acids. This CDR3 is CASSYGGSGAETQYF. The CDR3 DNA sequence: TGTGCCAGCAGTTACGGCGGCAGTGGGGCAGAGACCCAGTACTTC.

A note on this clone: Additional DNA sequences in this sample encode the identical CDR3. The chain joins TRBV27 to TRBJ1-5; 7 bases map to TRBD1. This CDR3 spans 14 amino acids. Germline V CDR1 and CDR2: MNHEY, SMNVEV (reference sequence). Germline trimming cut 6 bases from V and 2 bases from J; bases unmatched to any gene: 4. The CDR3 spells CASSTTGGNQPQHF. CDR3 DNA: TGTGCCAGCAGCACCACAGGGGGCAATCAGCCCCAGCATTTT.

The DNA of the CDR3 is TGTGCCAGCAGTTTGGTAGCGGGCTCTAGCTCCTACGAGCAGTACTTC. It encodes CASSLVAGSSSYEQYF. The rearrangement links TRBV27 to TRBJ2-7; the match to TRBD2 covers 7 bases. The CDR3 has 16 amino acids. Per germline, CDR1 MNHEY and CDR2 SMNVEV (reference sequence). With V trimmed by 3 bases and J by 0 bases, 8 bases remained unmatched.

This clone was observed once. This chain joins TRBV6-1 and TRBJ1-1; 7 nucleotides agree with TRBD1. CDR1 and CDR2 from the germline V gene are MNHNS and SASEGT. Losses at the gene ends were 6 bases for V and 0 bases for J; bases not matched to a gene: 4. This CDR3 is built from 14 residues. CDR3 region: CASSHRGLNTEAFF. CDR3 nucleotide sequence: TGTGCCAGCAGCCACAGGGGTTTGAACACTGAAGCTTTCTTT.

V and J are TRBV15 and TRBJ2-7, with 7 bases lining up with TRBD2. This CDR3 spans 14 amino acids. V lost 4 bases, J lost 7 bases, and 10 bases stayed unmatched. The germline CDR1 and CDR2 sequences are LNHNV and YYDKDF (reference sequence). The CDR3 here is CATSTRELGREQYF. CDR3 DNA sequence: TGTGCCACCAGCACGCGGGAGTTGGGCCGTGAGCAGTACTTC.

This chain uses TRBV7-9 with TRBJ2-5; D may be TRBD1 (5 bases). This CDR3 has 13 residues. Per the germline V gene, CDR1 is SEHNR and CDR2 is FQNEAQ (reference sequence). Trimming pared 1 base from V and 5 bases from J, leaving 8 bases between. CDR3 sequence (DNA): TGTGCCAGCAGCTTAGGGGGCCGGGAGACCCAGTACTTC. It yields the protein CASSLGGRETQYF.

The CDR3 DNA follows: TGCGCCAGCAGCATAGGGACTAGCGGGAGACCCAACGAGCAGTACTTC. Protein product: CASSIGTSGRPNEQYF. This chain connects TRBV5-1 to TRBJ2-7; 14 positions agree with TRBD2. This CDR3 spans 16 amino acids. V gave up 4 bases and J gave up 5 bases; unmatched junction bases: 8. Germline V gives CDR1 SGHRS, CDR2 YFSETQ.

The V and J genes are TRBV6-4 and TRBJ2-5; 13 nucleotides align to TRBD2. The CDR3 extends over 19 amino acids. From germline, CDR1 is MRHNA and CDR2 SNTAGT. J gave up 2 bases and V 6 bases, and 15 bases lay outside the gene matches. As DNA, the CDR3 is TGTGCCAGCAGCCCCCCCGGGACTAGCGGGGCACAAAAACAAGAGACCCAGTACTTC. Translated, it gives CASSPPGTSGAQKQETQYF.

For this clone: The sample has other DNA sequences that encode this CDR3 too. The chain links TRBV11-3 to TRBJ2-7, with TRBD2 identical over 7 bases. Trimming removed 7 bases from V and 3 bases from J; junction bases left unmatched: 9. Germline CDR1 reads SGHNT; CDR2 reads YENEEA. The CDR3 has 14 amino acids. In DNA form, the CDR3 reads TGTGCCAGCACCCCGGGGAGCGGGAACTACGAGCAGTACTTC. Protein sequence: CASTPGSGNYEQYF.

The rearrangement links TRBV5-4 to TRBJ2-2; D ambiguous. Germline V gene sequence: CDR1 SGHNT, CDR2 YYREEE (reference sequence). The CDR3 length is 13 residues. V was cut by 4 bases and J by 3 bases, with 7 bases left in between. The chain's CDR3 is CASSPAYTGELFF. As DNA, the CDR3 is TGTGCCAGCAGCCCAGCGTACACCGGGGAGCTGTTTTTT.

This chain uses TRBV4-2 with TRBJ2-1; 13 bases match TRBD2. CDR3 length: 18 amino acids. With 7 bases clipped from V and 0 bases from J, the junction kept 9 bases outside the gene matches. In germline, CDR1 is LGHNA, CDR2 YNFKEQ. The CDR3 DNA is TGTGCCAGCACCACTAGCGGGAGGGCCCGGAGCTCCTACAATGAGCAGTTCTTC. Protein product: CASTTSGRARSSYNEQFF.

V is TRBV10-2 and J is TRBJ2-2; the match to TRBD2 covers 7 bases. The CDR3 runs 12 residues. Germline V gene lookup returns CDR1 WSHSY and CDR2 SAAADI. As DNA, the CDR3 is TGCGTTACGGAGCGGGGTCCCGGGGAGCTGTTTTTT. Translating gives CVTERGPGELFF.

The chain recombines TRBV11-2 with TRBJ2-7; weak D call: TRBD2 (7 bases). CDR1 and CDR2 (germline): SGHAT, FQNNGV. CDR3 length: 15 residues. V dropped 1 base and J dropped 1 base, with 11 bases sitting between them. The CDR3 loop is CASSLGGGGSYEQYF. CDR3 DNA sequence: TGTGCCAGCAGCTTAGGGGGAGGGGGGTCCTACGAGCAGTACTTC.

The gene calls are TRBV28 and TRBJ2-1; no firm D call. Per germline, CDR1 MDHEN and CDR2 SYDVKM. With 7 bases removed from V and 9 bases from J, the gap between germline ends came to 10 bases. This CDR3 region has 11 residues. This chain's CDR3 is CASTPHGEQFF. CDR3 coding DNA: TGTGCCAGCACCCCCCACGGTGAGCAGTTCTTC.

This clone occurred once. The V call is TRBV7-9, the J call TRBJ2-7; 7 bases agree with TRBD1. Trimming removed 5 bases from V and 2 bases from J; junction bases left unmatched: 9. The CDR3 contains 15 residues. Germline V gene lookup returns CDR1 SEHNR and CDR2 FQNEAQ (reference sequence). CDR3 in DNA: TGTGCCAGCAGCCCACCGGGACAGTTCACCTACGAGCAGTACTTC. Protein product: CASSPPGQFTYEQYF.

This CDR3 is CASSSGLAGGIGELFF. Written as DNA, the CDR3 is TGTGCCAGCAGCTCTGGACTAGCGGGAGGGATCGGGGAGCTGTTTTTT. V usage is TRBV7-9 and J usage is TRBJ2-2, with 15 nucleotides matching TRBD2. This CDR3 region has 16 residues. In germline, CDR1 is SEHNR, CDR2 FQNEAQ (reference sequence). With V trimmed by 4 bases and J by 7 bases, 4 bases remained unmatched. Full variable domain (missing parts from reference TRBV7-9 and TRBJ2-2): DTGVSQNPRHKITKRGQNVTFRCDPISEHNRLYWYRQTLGQGPEFLTYFQNEAQLEKSRLLSDRFSAERPKGSFSTLEIQRTEQGDSAMYLCASSSGLAGGIGELFFGEGSRLTVL.

In nucleotides, the CDR3 is TGTGCCAGCAGTGAATCTCGCAAAGCGCCATATGGCTACACCTTC. Its protein is CASSESRKAPYGYTF. The chain joins TRBV25-1 to TRBJ1-2; no firm D call. The V end lost 1 base, the J end lost 5 bases, and 14 bases lay between the germline ends. There are 15 residues in the CDR3. The germline gives CDR1 MGHDK, CDR2 SYGVNS.

The CDR3 nucleotides are TGTGCCAGCAGCTTCCGGGGTCTTAGCAATCAGCCCCAGCATTTT. Translated: CASSFRGLSNQPQHF. J is TRBJ1-5 and V is TRBV5-5; D not certain. The germline CDR1 and CDR2 sequences are SGHKS and YYEKEE (reference sequence). This CDR3 spans 15 amino acids. Trimming shortened V by 2 bases and J by 0 bases, and 9 bases separated the two germline ends.